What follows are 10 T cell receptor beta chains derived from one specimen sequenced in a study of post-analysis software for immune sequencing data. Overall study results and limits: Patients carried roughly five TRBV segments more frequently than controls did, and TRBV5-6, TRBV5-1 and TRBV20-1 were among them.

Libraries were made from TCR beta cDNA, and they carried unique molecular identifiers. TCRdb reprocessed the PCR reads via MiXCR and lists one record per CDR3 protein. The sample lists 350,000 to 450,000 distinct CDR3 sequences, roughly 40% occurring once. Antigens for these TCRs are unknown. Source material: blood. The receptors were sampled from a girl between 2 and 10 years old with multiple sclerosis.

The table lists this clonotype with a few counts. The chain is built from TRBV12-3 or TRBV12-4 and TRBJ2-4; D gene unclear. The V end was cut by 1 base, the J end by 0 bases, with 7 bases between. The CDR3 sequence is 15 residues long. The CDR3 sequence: CASSLGFLAKNIQYF. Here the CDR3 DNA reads TGTGCCAGCAGTTTAGGGTTTCTAGCCAAAAACATTCAGTACTTC.

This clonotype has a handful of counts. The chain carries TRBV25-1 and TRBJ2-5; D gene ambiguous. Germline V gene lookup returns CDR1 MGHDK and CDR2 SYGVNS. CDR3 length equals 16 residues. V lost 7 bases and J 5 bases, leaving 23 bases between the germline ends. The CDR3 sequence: CASNVGQRRNMETQYF. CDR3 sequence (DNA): TGTGCCAGCAATGTGGGCCAGAGGCGAAATATGGAGACCCAGTACTTC. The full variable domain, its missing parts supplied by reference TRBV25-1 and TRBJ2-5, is EADIYQTPRYLVIGTGKKITLECSQTMGHDKMYWYQQDPGMELHLIHYSYGVNSTEKGDLSSESTVSRIRTEHFPLTLESARPSHTSQYLCASNVGQRRNMETQYFGPGTRLLVL.

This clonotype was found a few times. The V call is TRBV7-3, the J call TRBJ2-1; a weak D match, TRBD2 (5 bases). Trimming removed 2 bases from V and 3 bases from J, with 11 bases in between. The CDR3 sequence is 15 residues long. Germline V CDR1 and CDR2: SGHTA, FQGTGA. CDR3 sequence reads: CASSLRGMVYNEQFF. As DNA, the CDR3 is TGTGCCAGCAGCTTACGGGGAATGGTCTACAATGAGCAGTTCTTC. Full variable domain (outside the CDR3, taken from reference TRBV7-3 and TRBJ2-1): GAGVSQTPSNKVTEKGKYVELRCDPISGHTALYWYRQSLGQGPEFLIYFQGTGAADDSGLPNDRFFAVRPEGSVSTLKIQRTERGDSAVYLCASSLRGMVYNEQFFGPGTRLTVL.

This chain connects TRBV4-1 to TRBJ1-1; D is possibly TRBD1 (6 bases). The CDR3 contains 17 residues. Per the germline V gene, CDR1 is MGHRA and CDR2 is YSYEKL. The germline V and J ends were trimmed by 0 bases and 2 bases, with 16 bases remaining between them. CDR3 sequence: CASSQDGQLLSNTEAFF. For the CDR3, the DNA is TGCGCCAGCAGCCAAGATGGACAGCTCTTATCTAACACTGAAGCTTTCTTT.

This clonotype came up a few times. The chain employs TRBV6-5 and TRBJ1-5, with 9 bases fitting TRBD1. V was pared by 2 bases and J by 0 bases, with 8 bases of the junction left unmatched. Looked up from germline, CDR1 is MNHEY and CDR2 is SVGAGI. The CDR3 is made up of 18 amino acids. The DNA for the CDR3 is TGTGCCAGCAGTTACGGTCGATGGACAGGGGCTAGCAATCAGCCCCAGCATTTT. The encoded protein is CASSYGRWTGASNQPQHF.

The chain's CDR3 is CSVGGKQGAIGANVLTF. CDR3 nucleotide sequence: TGCAGCGTTGGGGGGAAACAGGGGGCAATTGGGGCCAACGTCCTGACTTTC. This chain connects TRBV29-1 to TRBJ2-6; 9 bases agree with TRBD1. Germline V gene data show CDR1 as SQVTM and CDR2 as ANQGSEA. The CDR3 is made up of 17 amino acids. Germline trimming cut 4 bases from V and 3 bases from J; bases unmatched to any gene: 10.

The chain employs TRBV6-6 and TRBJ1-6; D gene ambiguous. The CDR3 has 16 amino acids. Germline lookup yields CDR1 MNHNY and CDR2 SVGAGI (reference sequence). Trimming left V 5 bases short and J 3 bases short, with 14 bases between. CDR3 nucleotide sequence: TGTGCCAGCAGTGAATCGACCCGGTTCTATAATTCACCCCTCCACTTT. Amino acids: CASSESTRFYNSPLHF.

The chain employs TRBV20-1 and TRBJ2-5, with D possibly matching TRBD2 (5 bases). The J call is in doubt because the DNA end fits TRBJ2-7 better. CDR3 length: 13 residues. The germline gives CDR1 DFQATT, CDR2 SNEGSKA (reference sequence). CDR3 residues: CSATGVGTYEQYF. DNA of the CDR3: TGCAGTGCTACCGGGGTCGGGACCTACGAGCAGTACTTC.

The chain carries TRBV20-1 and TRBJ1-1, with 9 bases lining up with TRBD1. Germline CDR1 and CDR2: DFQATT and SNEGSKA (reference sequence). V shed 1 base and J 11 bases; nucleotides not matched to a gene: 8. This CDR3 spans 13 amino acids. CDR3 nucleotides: TGCAGTGCTAGAGGAGGGACAGGGTACTTGGCTTTCTTT. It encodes CSARGGTGYLAFF.

This CDR3 is CASSETGYTQYF. As DNA, the CDR3 is TGTGCCAGCAGCGAAACAGGGTATACGCAGTATTTT. The rearrangement joins TRBV12-3 or TRBV12-4 to TRBJ2-3, with a possible D match to TRBD1 (6 bases). V was trimmed by 6 bases and J by 7 bases, leaving 11 bases between them. The CDR3 totals 12 residues.